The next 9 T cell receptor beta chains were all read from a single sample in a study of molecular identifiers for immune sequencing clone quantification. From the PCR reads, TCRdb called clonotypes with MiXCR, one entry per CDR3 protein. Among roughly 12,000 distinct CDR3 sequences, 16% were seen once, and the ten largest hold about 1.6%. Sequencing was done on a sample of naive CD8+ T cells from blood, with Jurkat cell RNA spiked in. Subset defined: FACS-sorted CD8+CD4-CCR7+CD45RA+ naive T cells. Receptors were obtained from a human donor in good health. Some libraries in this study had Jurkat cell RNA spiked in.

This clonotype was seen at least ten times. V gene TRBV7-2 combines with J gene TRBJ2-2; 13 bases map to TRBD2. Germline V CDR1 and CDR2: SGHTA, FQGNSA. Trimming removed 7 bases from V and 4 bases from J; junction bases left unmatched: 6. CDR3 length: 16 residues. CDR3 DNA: TGTGCCAGCACCCCCAGACTAGCGGGAGGCACCGGGGAGCTGTTTTTT. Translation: CASTPRLAGGTGELFF.

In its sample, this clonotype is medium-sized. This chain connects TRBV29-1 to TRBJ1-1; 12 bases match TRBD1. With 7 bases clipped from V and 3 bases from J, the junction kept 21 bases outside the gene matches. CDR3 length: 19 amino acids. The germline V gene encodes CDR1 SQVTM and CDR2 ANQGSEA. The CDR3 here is CSAGYSPGTGGERDTEAFF. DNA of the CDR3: TGCAGCGCTGGCTACTCTCCCGGGACAGGGGGCGAGCGCGACACTGAAGCTTTCTTT.

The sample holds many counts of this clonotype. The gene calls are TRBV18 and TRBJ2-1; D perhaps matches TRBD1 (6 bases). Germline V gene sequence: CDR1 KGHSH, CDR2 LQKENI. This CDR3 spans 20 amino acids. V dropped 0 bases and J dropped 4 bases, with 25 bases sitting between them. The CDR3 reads CASSPPDTGSDGNLYNEQFF. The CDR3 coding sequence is TGTGCCAGCTCACCACCAGACACAGGGTCCGACGGAAACCTTTACAATGAGCAGTTCTTC.

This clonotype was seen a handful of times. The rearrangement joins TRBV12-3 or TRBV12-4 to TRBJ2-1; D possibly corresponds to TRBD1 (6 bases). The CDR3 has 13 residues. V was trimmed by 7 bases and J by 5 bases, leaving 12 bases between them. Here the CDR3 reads CASTGQQHNEQFF. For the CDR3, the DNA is TGTGCCAGCACCGGACAGCAGCACAATGAGCAGTTCTTC.

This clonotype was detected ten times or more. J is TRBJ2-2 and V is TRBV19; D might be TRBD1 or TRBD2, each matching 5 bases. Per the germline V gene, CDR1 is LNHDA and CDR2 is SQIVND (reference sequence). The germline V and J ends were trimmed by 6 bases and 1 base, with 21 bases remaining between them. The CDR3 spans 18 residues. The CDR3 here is CASSWTLWGTGNTGELFF. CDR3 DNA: TGTGCCAGTAGCTGGACCTTATGGGGGACGGGGAACACCGGGGAGCTGTTTTTT.

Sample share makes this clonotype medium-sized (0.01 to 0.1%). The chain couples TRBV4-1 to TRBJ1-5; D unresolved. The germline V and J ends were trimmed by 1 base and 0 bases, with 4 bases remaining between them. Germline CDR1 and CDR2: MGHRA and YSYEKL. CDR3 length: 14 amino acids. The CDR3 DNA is TGCGCCAGCAGCCAAGGAGTTAGCAATCAGCCCCAGCATTTT. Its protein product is CASSQGVSNQPQHF.

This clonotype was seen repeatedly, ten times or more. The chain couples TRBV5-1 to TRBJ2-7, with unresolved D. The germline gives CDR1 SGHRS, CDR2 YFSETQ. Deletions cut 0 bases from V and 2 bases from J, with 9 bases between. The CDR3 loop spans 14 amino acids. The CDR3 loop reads CASSLDGGTYEQYF. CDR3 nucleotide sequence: TGCGCCAGCAGCTTGGATGGTGGGACCTACGAGCAGTACTTC. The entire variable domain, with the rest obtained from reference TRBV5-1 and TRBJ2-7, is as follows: KAGVTQTPRYLIKTRGQQVTLSCSPISGHRSVSWYQQTPGQGLQFLFEYFSETQRNKGNFPGRFSGRQFSNSRSEMNVSTLELGDSALYLCASSLDGGTYEQYFGPGTRLTVT.

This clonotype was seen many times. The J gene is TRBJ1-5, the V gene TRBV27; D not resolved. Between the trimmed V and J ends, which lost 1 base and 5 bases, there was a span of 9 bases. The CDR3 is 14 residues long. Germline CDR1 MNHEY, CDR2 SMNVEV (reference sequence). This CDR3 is CASSLFRDHQPQHF. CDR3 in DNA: TGTGCCAGCAGTTTATTCCGGGATCATCAGCCCCAGCATTTT.

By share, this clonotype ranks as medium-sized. CDR3 amino acids: CASSMSPSGVGTGELFF. The CDR3 nucleotides are TGTGCCAGTAGTATGTCCCCCAGCGGGGTTGGTACCGGGGAGCTGTTTTTT. The chain combines TRBV19 with TRBJ2-2; 7 bases map to TRBD2. Looked up from germline, CDR1 is LNHDA and CDR2 is SQIVND (reference sequence). The CDR3 consists of 17 residues. J was trimmed by 5 bases and V by 3 bases; bases with no gene match: 12.